This passage covers 8 T cell receptor beta chains from one sample sequenced in a study of cytomegalovirus exposure and HLA in healthy donors. Repertoires were generated with immunoSEQ multiplex PCR, while TCRdb's copy carries only in-frame clones and drops some. The table has some 130,000 clones, roughly 89% seen once; the top ten hold around 1.2%. The sample consisted of PBMCs. These receptor sequences come from a woman aged 18-29 years in good health and CMV-seronegative.

The chain recombines TRBV27 with TRBJ2-5; TRBD2 is a possible D gene (7 bases). The CDR3 length is 13 residues. Germline CDR1 MNHEY, CDR2 SMNVEV (reference sequence). Trimming left V 2 bases short and J 5 bases short, with 9 bases between. As DNA, the CDR3 is TGTGCCAGCAGTTTACGGGGGGCTGAGACCCAGTACTTC. Protein product: CASSLRGAETQYF.

The chain uses TRBV18 and TRBJ1-2; a weak D match, TRBD1 (6 bases). The CDR3 length is 15 residues. Germline V gives CDR1 KGHSH, CDR2 LQKENI. Between the trimmed V and J ends, which lost 4 bases and 8 bases, there was a span of 20 bases. The DNA of the CDR3 is TGTGCCAGCTCACAGTCGGCAGGGGTGATTTGGGGCTACACCTTC. It translates to CASSQSAGVIWGYTF.

This clone appeared once. The genes are TRBV5-1 and TRBJ2-3, with D perhaps TRBD1 (5 bases). The CDR3 contains 14 residues. V lost 4 bases and J 8 bases, leaving 17 bases between the germline ends. From germline, CDR1 is SGHRS and CDR2 YFSETQ. The CDR3 loop is CASSPDRQRGTQYF. The CDR3 nucleotides read TGCGCCAGCAGCCCCGACAGACAAAGAGGTACGCAGTATTTT.

V usage is TRBV5-1 and J usage is TRBJ2-7, with 7 bases matching TRBD2. CDR1 is SGHRS and CDR2 is YFSETQ in the germline V gene. The CDR3 consists of 15 residues. The trim removed 4 bases at V and 7 bases at J, leaving 14 bases unmatched. CDR3 nucleotides: TGCGCCAGCAGCGAGCGGGGACTATCTCTCGAAGAGCAGTACTTC. Amino acid sequence: CASSERGLSLEEQYF.

The chain joins TRBV5-1 to TRBJ2-3; D is possibly TRBD2 (6 bases). The germline gives CDR1 SGHRS, CDR2 YFSETQ. The CDR3 covers 17 residues. The ends were cut back, 5 bases at V and 0 bases at J, with 19 bases in the middle. The CDR3 DNA is TGCGCCAGCAGGGGGTTATCCCCGGGGACTAGCACAGATACGCAGTATTTT. Its translation: CASRGLSPGTSTDTQYF.

This rearrangement joins TRBV15 to TRBJ2-6; D is perhaps TRBD1 (6 bases). The V end lost 0 bases, the J end lost 0 bases, and 12 bases lay between the germline ends. Germline V gene sequence: CDR1 LNHNV, CDR2 YYDKDF (reference sequence). The CDR3 length is 18 residues. This chain's CDR3 is CATSRDRDIVSGANVLTF. The CDR3, as DNA: TGTGCCACCAGCAGAGATCGGGACATCGTCTCTGGGGCCAACGTCCTGACTTTC.

This clone has a handful of counts. The chain combines TRBV5-1 with TRBJ2-1; a possible D gene is TRBD2 (5 bases). In germline, CDR1 is SGHRS, CDR2 YFSETQ. V gave up 0 bases and J gave up 0 bases, with 13 bases separating them. The CDR3 length is 17 residues. The CDR3 here is CASSLARGSSSYNEQFF. CDR3 bases: TGCGCCAGCAGCTTGGCACGAGGGTCCAGCTCCTACAATGAGCAGTTCTTC.

The rearrangement joins TRBV18 to TRBJ2-7; 7 positions agree with TRBD1. The CDR3 runs to 16 residues. V lost 4 bases and J lost 3; bases outside the gene matches: 12. Germline V CDR1 and CDR2: KGHSH, LQKENI. CDR3 amino acids: CASSLGVGGGRYEQYF. The CDR3 DNA reads TGTGCCAGCTCACTGGGGGTAGGGGGCGGCCGCTACGAGCAGTACTTC.